The present entry profiles one T cell receptor beta chain with its context. Genomic DNA of every subset was divided equally among multiple immunoSEQ plates. Repertoires were generated with immunoSEQ multiplex PCR, while TCRdb's copy carries only in-frame clones and drops some. The repertoire includes 2 million to 2.5 million clones, under 97% of them detected once, and approximately 0.13% sits in the top ten. This sample is drawn from a study of shared clonotypes between healthy human individuals. Germline V gene lookup returns CDR1 SQVTM and CDR2 ANQGSEA. The CDR3 sequence is 15 residues long. J lost 1 base, V lost 4 bases, and 8 bases had no gene match.

This sequence joins TRBV29-1 and TRBJ1-1, with TRBD1 matching 8 bases. Sequencing input: naive CD4+ T cells sorted from blood. Subset described: CD45RA+ positively selected. The TCR originated in a man aged 18 to 35 in good health. The CDR3 sequence: CSVAPGQAPNTEAFF. The CDR3 DNA sequence: TGCAGCGTTGCCCCGGGACAGGCGCCGAACACTGAAGCTTTCTTT.